The clone carrying this T cell receptor beta chain showed up just once. Its specificity is not known. As for treatment: 15 to 20 received Ad26.COV2.S at low or high dose, single or two shots; about 5 received placebo; per-sample allocation not given. After the first vaccine or placebo injection, samples were drawn on day 63. Expressing Wuhan-strain SARS-CoV-2 spike, an Ad26 vector served as the vaccine. These data originate in a study of Ad26.COV2.S vaccination and SARS-CoV-2 variants. Overall study: A COV1001 Ad26.COV2.S trial-arm participant provided the sample. Donor got 5x10^10 or 1x10^11 viral particles of Ad26.COV2.S. Study conclusions and caveats: Estimates derived from TCR breadth and depth analyses may have underestimated total T cell responses.

The table came from immunoSEQ multiplex PCR; TCRdb's copy has only in-frame clones and leaves some out. Among 440,000 or so clones listed, 90% were seen once. This TCR came from a person aged 18-60 years who received the Ad26.COV2.S COVID-19 vaccine or a placebo. The material was peripheral blood, obtained in a trial of Ad26.COV2.S vaccine versus placebo.

In DNA form, the CDR3 reads TGTGCCAGTAGTAACCAAGAGACCCAGTACTTC. It is translated as CASSNQETQYF. The V gene is TRBV19, the J gene TRBJ2-5; D is ambiguous. The germline CDR1 and CDR2 sequences are LNHDA and SQIVND (reference sequence). The ends were cut back, 4 bases at V and 0 bases at J, with 0 bases in the middle. The CDR3 is 11 amino acids.